This entry lists 8 T cell receptor beta chains sequenced from one sample in a study of blood T cell repertoires in COVID-19. TCRdb keeps only in-frame clones here, not all; method: immunoSEQ multiplex PCR. The table records roughly 180,000 clones, roughly 82% of them present only once. Input material: PBMCs or T cells enriched from blood (not recorded which). The receptors stem from a man in his forties who had recovered from COVID-19.

The chain combines TRBV6-4 with TRBJ2-2, with 14 positions matching TRBD2. This CDR3 spans 15 amino acids. The germline gives CDR1 MRHNA, CDR2 SNTAGT. The trim removed 3 bases at V and 6 bases at J, leaving 0 bases unmatched. DNA for the CDR3: TGTGCCAGCAGTGAGGGACTAGCGGGAGCCGGGGAGCTGTTTTTT. Translated, it gives CASSEGLAGAGELFF.

V gene TRBV28 combines with J gene TRBJ1-4; a possible D gene is TRBD1 (6 bases). V dropped 5 bases and J dropped 9 bases, with 22 bases sitting between them. Germline lookup yields CDR1 MDHEN and CDR2 SYDVKM. The CDR3 loop spans 16 amino acids. The CDR3 DNA follows: TGTGCCAGCAGTAGAATTACAGGGACCCTTGGACAAAAACTGTTTTTT. Encoded protein: CASSRITGTLGQKLFF.

The CDR3 DNA is TGTGCCAGCAGCTACCGGGGGAGGTGGATGAACACTGAAGCTTTCTTT. Translating gives CASSYRGRWMNTEAFF. The rearrangement uses TRBV5-6 and TRBJ1-1; tentatively, D is TRBD1 (5 bases). The CDR3 is 16 amino acids. CDR1 is SGHDT and CDR2 is YYEEEE in the germline V gene. With 3 bases removed from V and 0 bases from J, the gap between germline ends came to 15 bases.

This chain connects TRBV4-3 to TRBJ1-2; 7 bases line up with TRBD1. The CDR3 covers 16 residues. Germline V CDR1 and CDR2: LGHNA, YSLEER. After removal of 0 bases from V and 0 bases from J, the junction contained 4 bases not matched to a gene. The CDR3 nucleotides are TGCGCCAGCAGCCAAGATCGAACAGGGGCTAACTATGGCTACACCTTC. Translating gives CASSQDRTGANYGYTF.

The chain carries TRBV19 and TRBJ1-3; the D is unclear. CDR3 size: 14 residues. V was cut by 3 bases and J by 5 bases, with 11 bases left in between. The germline V gene has CDR1 LNHDA and CDR2 SQIVND (reference sequence). CDR3 protein: CASSMASFRNTIYF. CDR3 nucleotide sequence: TGTGCCAGTAGTATGGCCTCCTTCCGAAACACCATATATTTT.

The CDR3 DNA follows: TGCGCCAGCAGCCCGGCTGGAGCACCCCATTTCTACACCGGGGAGCTGTTTTTT. This translates into CASSPAGAPHFYTGELFF. The chain links TRBV4-3 to TRBJ2-2; no clear D. The germline V gene has CDR1 LGHNA and CDR2 YSLEER. The CDR3 runs to 18 residues. V was cut by 4 bases and J by 3 bases, with 21 bases left in between.

In DNA, the CDR3 is TGTGCCAGCAGTGAATGGGGGGGACAGGGTGGCAATCAGCCCCAGCATTTT. Translating gives CASSEWGGQGGNQPQHF. The chain couples TRBV2 to TRBJ1-5; 9 bases fit TRBD1. The J segment lost 2 bases and the V segment lost 2 bases, leaving 7 bases of the junction unmatched. CDR1 and CDR2 (germline): SNHLY, FYNNEI. The CDR3 is made up of 17 amino acids.

The V and J genes are TRBV9 and TRBJ2-1, with TRBD2 matching 9 bases. Losses at the gene ends were 2 bases for V and 6 bases for J; bases not matched to a gene: 9. The CDR3 length is 16 residues. Germline V gives CDR1 SGDLS, CDR2 YYNGEE. CDR3 nucleotides: TGTGCCAGCAGCGTTCGACTAGCGGCTACCTTCAATGAGCAGTTCTTC. Protein sequence: CASSVRLAATFNEQFF.